This TCR beta chain appears in the sequencing data of a study of brain metastases from non-small cell lung cancer. The CDR3 is made up of 13 amino acids. Trimming stripped 3 bases from V and 6 bases from J, with 10 bases between. CDR1 LGHDT and CDR2 YNNKEL come from the germline V gene (reference sequence). This clone was observed once. Sequencing used immunoSEQ multiplex PCR; TCRdb keeps in-frame clones, though not all of them. The sample shows 1,500 or so clones, about 85% of them seen only once. The chain recombines TRBV3-1 (or the pseudogene TRBV3-2) with TRBJ2-3; D uncertain. Sequenced: tumor-adjacent normal tissue. This clonotype was obtained from a donor aged 40 or over with non-small cell lung cancer. In nucleotides, the CDR3 is TGTGCCAGCAGCCATGGCTCTCGGGATACGCAGTATTTT. It codes for CASSHGSRDTQYF.